This TCR beta chain was obtained from a study of shared clonotypes between healthy human individuals (TCRdb year 2020). Turning to the overall study: The cohort comprised a couple of women and three men aged 18 to 49 years. The study deeply sequenced blood TCR repertoires of five healthy adults to estimate repertoire size and the extent of clonotype sharing between individuals. Each donor's leukapheresis produced roughly between about 0.9 and 9.5 billion PBMCs. Different laboratories and diverse techniques were used to prepare libraries and sequence TCR repertoires, to increase sequencing depth and limit assay-specific biases. Per donor, three plates each were used for CD4 naive and CD4 memory, two for CD8 naive, and one for CD8 memory.

With respect to this clone: Its specific antigen is unknown. Per-base quality was not reported, and no clone a single base away is much larger than it.

Paper-wide results and their limitations: Roughly 5% of naive CD4, 3% to 4% of naive CD8, 2.3% of memory CD4, and about 0.4% of memory CD8 clonotypes were shared across several donors. Because the study included only a small number of donors, the genetic and exposure-history diversity represented was limited. Sampling was restricted to blood, and TCR repertoires in tissue are likely to differ from TCR repertoires in blood. Rarefaction of sorted-subset datasets indicated incomplete sequencing despite the large sequencing depth. Clonotypes shared by all four sorted-subset donors showed higher generation probabilities than non-shared clonotypes. Based on pairwise subsampling, the degree of clonotype sharing among donors was expected to be affected by sequencing depth. Larger estimated clonotype richness was generally found for naive subsets than for memory subsets.

Including the terminal cysteine and phenylalanine, the CDR3 comprises 14 residues. Kept here is only the CDR3 DNA, which spans 42 bases and is read in frame from base 1. Trimming at the junction amounts to 5 bases on V and 3 bases on J, and the germline ends lie 12 bases apart. The germline V gene gives CDR1 as SGHVS and CDR2 as FQNEAQ. Using the deep immunoSEQ assay, multiplex PCR amplified TCR CDR3 regions from genomic DNA. Extracted genomic DNA from each cell subset was distributed evenly across all wells of several immunoSEQ 96-well plates, and each plate was treated as a replicate. For sorted subsets, each replicate PCR was loaded with 200 ng genomic DNA, equivalent to 25,000 to 30,000 T cell genomes. Purified libraries were quantified with a Qubit 3.0 fluorometer, sized on a Bioanalyzer 2100, and re-quantified with the KAPA Library Quantification kit. Every immunoSEQ 96-well plate was sequenced on a separate single-read 150-cycle Illumina NextSeq 550 flow cell. Regarding the original processing steps: Because only junctional sequences without quality scores were contained in the immunoSEQ output, filtering matching that applied to full-length reads could not be performed. Sequences were annotated with PyIR, a Python wrapper for IgBLAST v1.9, using IMGT germline references to assign V/J genes and CDR3. Reads were filtered out if the reads had weak V/J assignments (E-value above 1e-6), no CDR3, stop codons, out-of-frame junctions, or ambiguous translated residues. V3J clonotypes were defined as sequences sharing the same inferred V gene, J gene, and CDR3 amino acid sequence. Percentage overlap between repertoires was computed as shared unique clonotypes divided by the size of the smaller repertoire. RTK rarefaction, the Chao1 estimator, and Recon v2.1 estimates of unobserved clonotypes were used to assess repertoire richness. Generation probabilities were computed with OLGA for all TCRbeta clonotypes obtained by the gDNA method from a few donors. TCRdb holds this immuneACCESS table with in-frame rearrangements only. Some clones are missing; in checked studies, unresolved V genes explain under half, and the rest has no known cause. V, J and clone size were drawn from that table, and D and trimming were deduced from the DNA. For this sample there are about 680,000 clones; less than 80% appear just once. The ten most abundant clones make up 1.5% to 2% of the sample.

Donors were healthy HIV-negative adults with no recently reported acute infections or vaccinations. All donors were Caucasian adults living in Nashville, Tennessee, USA. Magnetic negative selection was used to enrich CD4+ T cells, after which naive cells were positively selected on CD45RA and the negative fraction became the memory subset. Blood was collected by leukapheresis, and PBMCs were isolated by Ficoll-Histopaque density gradient centrifugation and then cryopreserved in liquid nitrogen vapor phase. Purity and quantity of every magnetically sorted T cell population were checked by analytical flow cytometry. From each sorted fraction, genomic DNA was isolated and quantified by UV absorbance on a Nanodrop 2000c.

The V and J segments used are TRBV7-8 and TRBJ2-3, with the D gene call left open. Input material: memory CD4+ T cells sorted from blood. This specimen's cell subset or site label, per the study, means: CD45RA-negative fraction. This sequence was found in a woman aged 25-40 years in good health. The CDR3 sequence is CASSPVDSTDTQYF. The bases are TGTGCCAGCAGCCCCGTCGACTCGACAGATACGCAGTATTTT.